This TCR beta chain appears in the sequencing data of a study of blood T cells in healthy people across ages. Donors were systemically healthy Caucasian individuals from Russia aged 6 to 90 years. Remarks on this clonotype: Antigen unknown.

Notes on the study in general: Calculation of diversity from one million T cells yielded estimates considered to be underestimates.

Together with a sample-barcoded 5' primer, a J-beta primer mix was included in a second PCR lasting about 6 to 11 cycles. Tags on each cDNA molecule came from a template-switch adaptor with 12 random nucleotides. One entry per CDR3 protein results from TCRdb running MiXCR on the 5' RACE reads. The sample carries hundreds of thousands of distinct CDR3 sequences, roughly three fifths recorded once. Per germline, CDR1 DFQATT and CDR2 SNEGSKA (reference sequence). Trimming cost V 0 bases and J 3 bases, with 15 bases left between them. The CDR3 is made up of 16 amino acids. The chain recombines TRBV20-1 with TRBJ2-1; possibly TRBD2 for D (6 bases). The material sequenced was blood. The clonotype was recovered from a man aged 55 to 69 in good health. In nucleotides, the CDR3 is TGCAGTGCTAGAGATAGAGGAGGGTTCCGCTACAATGAGCAGTTCTTC. Translated: CSARDRGGFRYNEQFF.